The 2 T cell receptor beta chains given below trace back to one sample, sequenced in a study of blood T cell repertoires in COVID-19 (dated by TCRdb to the early 2020s). The library was generated by the immunoSEQ multiplex PCR assay. What TCRdb holds here is the immuneACCESS table cut down to in-frame rearrangements. Part of the clones is not present; checked against another copy, under half of the missing clones reflect an unresolved V gene, and the others are unexplained. The sample has 250,000 or so clones on record, 80% to 90% of them singletons. Under 6.5% of the sample is held by the ten biggest clonotypes. Sequencing was performed on peripheral blood. The receptors were gathered from a man aged 55 to 70 with acute or convalescent COVID-19.

In its sample, this clone was seen a few times. V gene TRBV24-1 combines with J gene TRBJ1-5; tentatively, D is TRBD1 (5 bases). CDR1 and CDR2 (germline): KGHDR, SFDVKD. The CDR3 extends over 14 amino acids. Trimming removed 2 bases from V and 4 bases from J, with 8 bases in between. For the CDR3, the DNA is TGTGCCACCAGTGATTCCGACAGAAATCAGCCCCAGCATTTT. Translating it yields CATSDSDRNQPQHF.

The chain is built from TRBV28 and TRBJ1-3; 7 positions agree with TRBD1. CDR1 is MDHEN and CDR2 is SYDVKM in the germline V gene. The CDR3 consists of 14 residues. Trimming at V came to 4 bases and at J to 6 bases, leaving 6 bases not matched to a gene. This chain's CDR3 is CASSSPGQPNTIYF. CDR3 DNA: TGTGCCAGCAGTTCCCCGGGACAGCCAAACACCATATATTTT.